One sample yielded the 26 T cell receptor beta chains listed below, sequenced in a study of cytomegalovirus exposure and HLA in healthy donors. The PCR ran on 60 Vbeta and 13 Jbeta primers. Profiling relied on immunoSEQ multiplex PCR, and the TCRdb table lists in-frame clones only, not all of them. Here the sample spans 130,000 to 150,000 clones, 78% being singletons. Sequenced sample: PBMCs. Receptors originate from a woman between 18 and 29 years old in good health and CMV-seropositive.

In DNA, the CDR3 is TGTGCCAGCATTGGACAGTCTCGGGGAACTGAAGCTTTCTTT. Residues: CASIGQSRGTEAFF. The chain employs TRBV2 and TRBJ1-1; D may be TRBD1 (6 bases). The V end lost 7 bases, the J end lost 5 bases, and 17 bases lay between the germline ends. The CDR3 covers 14 residues. Per the germline V gene, CDR1 is SNHLY and CDR2 is FYNNEI.

V is TRBV18 and J is TRBJ1-4; 9 positions match TRBD1. CDR1 and CDR2 from the germline V gene are KGHSH and LQKENI. The CDR3 has 17 amino acids. J lost 8 bases, V lost 3 bases, and 13 bases had no gene match. CDR3 in amino acids: CASSPVKQGAEGEKLFF. The CDR3, as DNA: TGTGCCAGCTCACCGGTGAAACAGGGGGCGGAAGGAGAAAAACTGTTTTTT.

The V gene is TRBV4-1, the J gene TRBJ1-1; D uncertain. V shed 1 base and J shed 1 base, with 22 bases lying between them. Germline CDR1 and CDR2: MGHRA and YSYEKL. The CDR3 contains 19 residues. CDR3 sequence (DNA): TGCGCCAGCAGCCAAGGTTTAAGAGGTTCGTCGGTCGCGAACACTGAAGCTTTCTTT. It codes for CASSQGLRGSSVANTEAFF.

The rearrangement joins TRBV19 to TRBJ1-1; perhaps TRBD1 as D (6 bases). Germline CDR1 and CDR2: LNHDA and SQIVND (reference sequence). V dropped 1 base and J dropped 8 bases, with 23 bases sitting between them. The CDR3 contains 17 residues. For the CDR3, the DNA is TGTGCCAGTAGTATAGGCGGGGGCTTGTGGGGAACAACAGAAGCTTTCTTT. As protein: CASSIGGGLWGTTEAFF. Full variable domain (outside the CDR3, taken from reference TRBV19 and TRBJ1-1): DGGITQSPKYLFRKEGQNVTLSCEQNLNHDAMYWYRQDPGQGLRLIYYSQIVNDFQKGDIAEGYSVSREKKESFPLTVTSAQKNPTAFYLCASSIGGGLWGTTEAFFGQGTRLTVV.

This chain's CDR3 is CASSVKGGGSGNTIYF. Here the CDR3 DNA reads TGTGCCAGCAGCGTGAAGGGAGGGGGCTCTGGAAACACCATATATTTT. The gene calls are TRBV9 and TRBJ1-3, with D tentatively TRBD1 (6 bases). Germline loops: CDR1 SGDLS, CDR2 YYNGEE. V was clipped by 2 bases and J by 0 bases, with 12 bases between them. The CDR3 runs to 16 residues.

This clone appeared a few times. Other DNA variants within this sample encode the same CDR3. V usage is TRBV29-1 and J usage is TRBJ1-2, with TRBD1 as a possible D gene (5 bases). Trimming pared 1 base from V and 4 bases from J, leaving 7 bases between. The CDR3 has 12 amino acids. The germline V gene has CDR1 SQVTM and CDR2 ANQGSEA. CDR3 nucleotides: TGCAGCGTTGAAGTCGGGGGCTATGGCTACACCTTC. This encodes CSVEVGGYGYTF.

The V call is TRBV7-8, the J call TRBJ1-6; D ambiguous. Germline CDR1 SGHVS, CDR2 FQNEAQ. V dropped 3 bases and J dropped 10 bases, with 13 bases sitting between them. The CDR3 runs 14 residues. The CDR3 reads CASSFGAPESPLHF. Here the CDR3 DNA reads TGTGCCAGCAGCTTCGGAGCCCCTGAATCACCCCTCCACTTT.

The chain joins TRBV7-2 to TRBJ2-7; no clear D. V was pared by 2 bases and J by 4 bases, with 9 bases between. Germline CDR1 is SGHTA and CDR2 is FQGNSA. The CDR3 runs 13 residues. The CDR3 sequence is CASSLNPTYEQYF. DNA of the CDR3: TGTGCCAGCAGCTTAAACCCCACTTACGAGCAGTACTTC.

On this clone: A junction boundary mismatches the germline segment, possibly from a read error. V usage is TRBV7-9 and J usage is TRBJ2-7; a possible D gene is TRBD2 (5 bases). Per germline, CDR1 SEHNR and CDR2 FQNEAQ (reference sequence). The CDR3 is made up of 8 amino acids. The CDR3 sequence: CASSEREF. CDR3 nucleotide sequence: TGTGCCAGCAGCGAACGGGAATTC.

V and J are TRBV5-1 and TRBJ2-1; D is possibly TRBD2 (7 bases). The germline CDR1 and CDR2 sequences are SGHRS and YFSETQ. Trimming left V 0 bases short and J 2 bases short, with 12 bases between. CDR3 length equals 16 residues. CDR3 DNA sequence: TGCGCCAGCAGCTTGGATGGGGGGGGGCCCTACAATGAGCAGTTCTTC. The encoded protein is CASSLDGGGPYNEQFF.

This chain joins TRBV4-1 and TRBJ1-3; tentative D call: TRBD1 (5 bases). V shed 6 bases and J shed 3 bases, with 12 bases lying between them. This CDR3 comprises 14 residues. Germline V gene data show CDR1 as MGHRA and CDR2 as YSYEKL. The CDR3 nucleotides read TGCGCCAGCAGTCCGGGGGAAAATGGAAACACCATATATTTT. Its translation is CASSPGENGNTIYF.

CDR3 in amino acids: CAIEKDSLNTGELFF. CDR3 coding DNA: TGTGCCATAGAAAAGGACAGCCTGAACACCGGGGAGCTGTTTTTT. The gene calls are TRBV2 and TRBJ2-2, with D possibly matching TRBD1 (6 bases). Deletions cut 10 bases from V and 1 base from J, with 16 bases between. Germline loops: CDR1 SNHLY, CDR2 FYNNEI. CDR3 length: 15 residues. The whole variable domain, remainder taken from reference TRBV2 and TRBJ2-2, is EPEVTQTPSHQVTQMGQEVILRCVPISNHLYFYWYRQILGQKVEFLVSFYNNEISEKSEIFDDQFSVERPDGSNFTLKIRSTKLEDSAMYFCAIEKDSLNTGELFFGEGSRLTVL.

This chain uses TRBV4-1 with TRBJ2-3; 10 bases map to TRBD2. CDR3 length: 18 residues. The J segment lost 3 bases and the V segment lost 3 bases, leaving 12 bases of the junction unmatched. Germline CDR1 is MGHRA and CDR2 is YSYEKL. The DNA for the CDR3 is TGCGCCAGCAGCCAGTCCTTTTCTAGCGGGGGTAAAACAGATACGCAGTATTTT. As protein: CASSQSFSSGGKTDTQYF.

The rearrangement uses TRBV19 and TRBJ1-5; 7 bases fit TRBD1. Germline V gene sequence: CDR1 LNHDA, CDR2 SQIVND (reference sequence). Trimming removed 4 bases from V and 5 bases from J; junction bases left unmatched: 5. The CDR3 totals 14 residues. CDR3 coding DNA: TGTGCCAGTAGTAGAGGCAGGGGGGATCAGCCCCAGCATTTT. Its protein product is CASSRGRGDQPQHF.

This clone has just one count. V is TRBV7-9 and J is TRBJ2-5; possible D gene TRBD2, 5 bases. The V end was cut by 5 bases, the J end by 5 bases, with 18 bases between. The germline V gene has CDR1 SEHNR and CDR2 FQNEAQ (reference sequence). The length of the CDR3 is 15 residues. The CDR3 sequence is CASSGGARPQETQYF. DNA of the CDR3: TGTGCCAGCAGCGGAGGCGCCCGGCCCCAGGAGACCCAGTACTTC.

The genes are TRBV7-9 and TRBJ2-7; 10 bases map to TRBD1. V lost 7 bases, J lost 2 bases, and 5 bases stayed unmatched. This CDR3 has 14 amino acids. Per germline, CDR1 SEHNR and CDR2 FQNEAQ (reference sequence). CDR3 sequence (DNA): TGTGCCAGCATCCGGGACAGGGGAACCTACGAGCAGTACTTC. It yields the protein CASIRDRGTYEQYF.

V and J are TRBV10-2 and TRBJ1-2; TRBD1 matches 8 bases. Germline-derived CDR1 and CDR2 are WSHSY and SAAADI. Trimming cost V 2 bases and J 8 bases; bases outside gene matches: 10. This CDR3 comprises 15 residues. CDR3: CASSERAGGAEGYTF. CDR3 sequence (DNA): TGCGCCAGCAGTGAGCGGGCAGGGGGCGCGGAAGGCTACACCTTC.

The chain carries TRBV27 and TRBJ2-7, with a tentative D call TRBD2 (6 bases). Trimming stripped 6 bases from V and 9 bases from J, with 9 bases between. Germline V gene sequence: CDR1 MNHEY, CDR2 SMNVEV (reference sequence). The CDR3 contains 10 residues. CDR3 sequence (DNA): TGTGCCAGCAGGGGGGGAGTGCAGTACTTC. Translating gives CASRGGVQYF.

Here the CDR3 DNA reads TGTGCTAGTGGCCGGACAGGGGACACCGGGGAGCTGTTTTTT. It specifies CASGRTGDTGELFF. This chain connects TRBV12-5 to TRBJ2-2, with 9 bases that match TRBD1. The V gene end was trimmed by 6 bases and the J gene end by 3 bases; junction bases not matched to a gene: 2. Germline V gene data show CDR1 as LGHNT and CDR2 as FRNRAP. CDR3 length: 14 residues. The variable domain in full, completed from reference TRBV12-5 and TRBJ2-2, reads DARVTQTPRHKVTEMGQEVTMRCQPILGHNTVFWYRQTMMQGLELLAYFRNRAPLDDSGMPKDRFSAEMPDATLATLKIQPSEPRDSAVYFCASGRTGDTGELFFGEGSRLTVL.

This chain uses TRBV4-1 with TRBJ2-3; 11 nucleotides agree with TRBD2. Germline loops: CDR1 MGHRA, CDR2 YSYEKL. Unmatched junction bases numbered 5, after V lost 0 bases and J lost 3 bases. CDR3 length equals 17 residues. The CDR3 nucleotides read TGCGCCAGCAGCCAAGATCGCTCTAGCGGGGGGACAGATACGCAGTATTTT. It codes for CASSQDRSSGGTDTQYF.

The chain is built from TRBV14 and TRBJ2-1; D remains ambiguous. Germline V gene sequence: CDR1 SGHDN, CDR2 FVKESK. The CDR3 sequence is 13 residues long. Trimming stripped 4 bases from V and 0 bases from J, with 4 bases between. CDR3 in DNA: TGTGCCAGCAGCCCTCGCTCCTACAATGAGCAGTTCTTC. This codes for CASSPRSYNEQFF.

The chain recombines TRBV19 with TRBJ2-7, with D possibly TRBD2 on 6 matching bases. The germline gives CDR1 LNHDA, CDR2 SQIVND (reference sequence). V was cut by 6 bases and J by 7 bases, with 13 bases left in between. This CDR3 comprises 12 residues. This CDR3 reads CASSSLGGEQYF. The CDR3 bases are TGTGCCAGTAGCTCACTCGGAGGGGAGCAGTACTTC.

The chain employs TRBV5-4 and TRBJ2-3; possibly TRBD2 for D (5 bases). Germline V gene lookup returns CDR1 SGHNT and CDR2 YYREEE (reference sequence). V gave up 0 bases and J gave up 0 bases, with 8 bases separating them. The CDR3 length is 15 residues. CDR3 bases: TGTGCCAGCAGCTTGGCGACGGGGAGCACAGATACGCAGTATTTT. Translated: CASSLATGSTDTQYF.

The genes are TRBV6-6 and TRBJ1-1; tentatively, D is TRBD1 (6 bases). The CDR3 runs to 14 residues. Germline assignment: CDR1 MNHNY and CDR2 SVGAGI (reference sequence). V was shortened by 2 bases and J by 4 bases, with 11 bases between the two germline ends. DNA for the CDR3: TGTGCCAGCAGTTACGGTCAGGGGACCACTGAAGCTTTCTTT. Amino acid sequence: CASSYGQGTTEAFF.

The CDR3, as DNA: TGTGCCAGCAGCCAGTCCGGCGGGGGGACCTACGAGCAGTACTTC. Its translation: CASSQSGGGTYEQYF. The chain employs TRBV4-2 and TRBJ2-7, with TRBD2 matching over 8 bases. There are 15 residues in the CDR3. CDR1 LGHNA and CDR2 YNFKEQ come from the germline V gene. V trimming: 3 bases; J trimming: 2 bases; junction bases outside the gene matches: 6.

V usage is TRBV5-8 and J usage is TRBJ1-1, with TRBD1 matching over 8 bases. This CDR3 is 15 amino acids long. Germline CDR1 and CDR2: SGHTS and YDEGEE. Unmatched junction bases numbered 7, after V lost 2 bases and J lost 4 bases. The CDR3 DNA sequence: TGTGCCAGCAGCTTAAACAGGGGGAAGGTCACTGAAGCTTTCTTT. Translated: CASSLNRGKVTEAFF.